This T cell receptor beta chain is from a study of blood T cell repertoires in COVID-19. Across the whole study: Sites in the United States, Italy and Spain provided acute and convalescent COVID-19 samples. PBMCs, B-cell-depleted T cells, or T cells provided the cDNA or gDNA that made up the material.

CDR3 length: 15 amino acids. V lost 3 bases and J lost 1, with 13 bases in between. Germline V gene data show CDR1 as SGHRS and CDR2 as YFSETQ. Patients from Seattle were sampled longitudinally, starting during active infection. TCRdb keeps only in-frame clones here, not all; method: immunoSEQ multiplex PCR. This table has about 220,000 clones, approximately 78% appearing once. Source material: peripheral blood. The chain uses TRBV5-1 and TRBJ1-2, with no clear D. This clonotype originated in a woman in her 70s with COVID-19, enrolled during active disease. CDR3 coding DNA: TGCGCCAGCAGCTCCAGTGGCAGTCTTAACTATGGCTACACCTTC. Amino acids: CASSSSGSLNYGYTF.